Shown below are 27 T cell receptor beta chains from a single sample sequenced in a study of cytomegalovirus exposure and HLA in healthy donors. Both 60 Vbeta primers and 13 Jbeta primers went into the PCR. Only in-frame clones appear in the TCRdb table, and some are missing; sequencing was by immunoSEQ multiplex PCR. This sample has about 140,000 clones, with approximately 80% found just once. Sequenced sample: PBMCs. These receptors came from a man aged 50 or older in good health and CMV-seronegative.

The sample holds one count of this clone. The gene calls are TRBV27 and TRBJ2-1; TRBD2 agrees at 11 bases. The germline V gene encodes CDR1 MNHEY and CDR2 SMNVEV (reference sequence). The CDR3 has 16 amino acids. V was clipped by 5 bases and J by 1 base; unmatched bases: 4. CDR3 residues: CASSPLAGGSYNEQFF. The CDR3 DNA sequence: TGTGCCAGCAGTCCGCTAGCGGGAGGTTCCTACAATGAGCAGTTCTTC.

The CDR3 sequence is CASSASGRSYNEQFF. CDR3 sequence (DNA): TGTGCCAGCAGCGCTAGCGGCCGCTCCTACAATGAGCAGTTCTTC. This chain links TRBV9 with TRBJ2-1; 7 nucleotides align to TRBD2. The trim removed 3 bases at V and 0 bases at J, leaving 3 bases unmatched. The CDR3 length is 15 residues. The germline V gene encodes CDR1 SGDLS and CDR2 YYNGEE.

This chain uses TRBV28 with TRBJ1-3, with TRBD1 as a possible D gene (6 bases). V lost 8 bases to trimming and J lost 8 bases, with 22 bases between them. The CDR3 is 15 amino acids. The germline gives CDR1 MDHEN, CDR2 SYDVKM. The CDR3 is CASLATGPLGHTIYF. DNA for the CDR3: TGTGCCAGCTTGGCGACAGGACCTTTGGGACACACCATATATTTT.

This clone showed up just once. CDR3 coding DNA: TGTGCCAGCGCCGCGGGGGGCCGGCAGTACTTC. It is translated as CASAAGGRQYF. The chain uses TRBV6-5 and TRBJ2-7, with 8 bases fitting TRBD2. V shed 8 bases, J shed 9 bases, and the junction held 6 bases outside the gene matches. The CDR3 spans 11 residues. The germline CDR1 and CDR2 sequences are MNHEY and SVGAGI.

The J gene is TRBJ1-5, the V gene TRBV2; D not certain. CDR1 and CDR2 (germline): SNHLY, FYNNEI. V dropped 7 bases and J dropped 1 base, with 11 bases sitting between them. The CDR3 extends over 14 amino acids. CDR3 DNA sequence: TGTGCCAGCACCGTTCTACAGAGCAATCAGCCCCAGCATTTT. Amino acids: CASTVLQSNQPQHF.

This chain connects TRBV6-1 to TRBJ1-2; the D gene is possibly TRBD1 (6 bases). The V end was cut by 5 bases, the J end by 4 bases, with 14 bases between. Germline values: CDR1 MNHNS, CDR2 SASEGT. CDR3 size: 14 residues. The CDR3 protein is CASSLGGQIYGYTF. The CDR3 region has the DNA TGTGCCAGCAGTCTAGGCGGACAGATCTATGGCTACACCTTC.

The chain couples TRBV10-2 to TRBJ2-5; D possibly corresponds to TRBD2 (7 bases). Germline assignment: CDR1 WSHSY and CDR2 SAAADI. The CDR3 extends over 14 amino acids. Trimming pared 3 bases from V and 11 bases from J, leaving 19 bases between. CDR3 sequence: CASSEQGGEWKQYF. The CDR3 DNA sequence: TGCGCCAGCAGTGAACAAGGGGGGGAGTGGAAGCAGTACTTC.

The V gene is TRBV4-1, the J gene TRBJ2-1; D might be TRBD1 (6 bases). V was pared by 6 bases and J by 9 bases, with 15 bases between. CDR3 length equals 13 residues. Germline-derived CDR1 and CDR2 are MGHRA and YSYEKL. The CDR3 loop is CASRRTETSEQFF. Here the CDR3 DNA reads TGCGCCAGCAGGAGGACAGAGACCTCTGAGCAGTTCTTC.

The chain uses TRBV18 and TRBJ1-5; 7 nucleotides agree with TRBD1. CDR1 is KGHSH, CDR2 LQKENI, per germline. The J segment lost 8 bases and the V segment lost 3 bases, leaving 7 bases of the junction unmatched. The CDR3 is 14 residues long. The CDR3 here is CASSPTGVQEPQHF. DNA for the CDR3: TGTGCCAGCTCACCTACAGGGGTTCAGGAGCCCCAGCATTTT.

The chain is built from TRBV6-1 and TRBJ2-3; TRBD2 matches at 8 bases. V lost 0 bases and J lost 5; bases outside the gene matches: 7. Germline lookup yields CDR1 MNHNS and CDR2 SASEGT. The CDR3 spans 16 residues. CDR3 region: CASSEASRGGIDTQYF. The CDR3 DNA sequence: TGTGCCAGCAGTGAAGCTAGTCGGGGGGGGATAGATACGCAGTATTTT.

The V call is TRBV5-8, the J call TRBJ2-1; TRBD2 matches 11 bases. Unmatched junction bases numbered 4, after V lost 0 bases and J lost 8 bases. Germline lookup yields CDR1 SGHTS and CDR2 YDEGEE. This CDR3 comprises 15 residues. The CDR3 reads CASSLVAGGQDEQFF. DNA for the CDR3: TGTGCCAGCAGCTTGGTAGCGGGGGGGCAGGATGAGCAGTTCTTC.

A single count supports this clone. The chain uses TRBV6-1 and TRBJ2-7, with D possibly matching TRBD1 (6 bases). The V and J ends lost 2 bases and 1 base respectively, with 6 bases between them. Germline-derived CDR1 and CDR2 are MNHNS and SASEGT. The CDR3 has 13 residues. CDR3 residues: CASSEQGSYEQYF. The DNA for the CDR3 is TGTGCCAGCAGTGAACAGGGGTCCTACGAGCAGTACTTC.

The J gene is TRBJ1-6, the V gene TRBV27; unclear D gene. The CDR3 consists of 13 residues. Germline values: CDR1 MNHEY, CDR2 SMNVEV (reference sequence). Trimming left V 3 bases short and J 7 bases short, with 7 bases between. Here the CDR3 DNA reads TGTGCCAGCAGTTTCTTCAGGAATTCACCCCTCCACTTT. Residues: CASSFFRNSPLHF.

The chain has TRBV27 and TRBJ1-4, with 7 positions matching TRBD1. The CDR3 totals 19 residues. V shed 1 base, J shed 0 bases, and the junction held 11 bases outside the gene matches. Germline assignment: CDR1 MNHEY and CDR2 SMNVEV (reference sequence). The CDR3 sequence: CASSLFPPGQTATNEKLFF. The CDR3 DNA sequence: TGTGCCAGCAGTTTATTCCCTCCGGGACAGACGGCAACTAATGAAAAACTGTTTTTT.

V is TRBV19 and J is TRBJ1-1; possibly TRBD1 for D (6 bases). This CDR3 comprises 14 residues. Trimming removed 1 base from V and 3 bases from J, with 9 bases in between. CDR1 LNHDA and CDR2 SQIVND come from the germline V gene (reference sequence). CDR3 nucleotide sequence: TGTGCCAGTAGTATAGGGGGGCTGGACACTGAAGCTTTCTTT. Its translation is CASSIGGLDTEAFF.

The CDR3 DNA reads TGTGCCAGCAGTGAAGAGCGGGAGGGGGAGCAGTACTTC. It translates to CASSEEREGEQYF. The chain links TRBV2 to TRBJ2-7, with 10 bases lining up with TRBD2. Germline V gene data show CDR1 as SNHLY and CDR2 as FYNNEI. V lost 1 base and J lost 7; bases outside the gene matches: 1. The CDR3 covers 13 residues. Full variable domain (rest looked up from reference TRBV2 and TRBJ2-7): EPEVTQTPSHQVTQMGQEVILRCVPISNHLYFYWYRQILGQKVEFLVSFYNNEISEKSEIFDDQFSVERPDGSNFTLKIRSTKLEDSAMYFCASSEEREGEQYFGPGTRLTVT.

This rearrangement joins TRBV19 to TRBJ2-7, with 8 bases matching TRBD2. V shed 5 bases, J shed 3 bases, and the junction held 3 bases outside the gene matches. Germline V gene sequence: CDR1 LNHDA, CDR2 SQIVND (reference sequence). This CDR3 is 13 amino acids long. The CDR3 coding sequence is TGTGCCAGTAGTCAGCGGGAGAACTACGAGCAGTACTTC. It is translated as CASSQRENYEQYF.

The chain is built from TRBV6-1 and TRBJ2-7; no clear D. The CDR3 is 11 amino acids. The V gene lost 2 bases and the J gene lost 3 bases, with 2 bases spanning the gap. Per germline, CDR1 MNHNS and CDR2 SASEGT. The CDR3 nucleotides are TGTGCCAGCAGTGAACTCTACGAGCAGTACTTC. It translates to CASSELYEQYF.

CDR3 in DNA: TGTGCCAGCAGCCGCGGTCAGAATGAGCAGTTCTTC. Its protein is CASSRGQNEQFF. The gene calls are TRBV6-5 and TRBJ2-1; D is uncertain. Trimming cost V 6 bases and J 7 bases, with 10 bases left between them. CDR3 length: 12 residues. CDR1 and CDR2 (germline): MNHEY, SVGAGI.

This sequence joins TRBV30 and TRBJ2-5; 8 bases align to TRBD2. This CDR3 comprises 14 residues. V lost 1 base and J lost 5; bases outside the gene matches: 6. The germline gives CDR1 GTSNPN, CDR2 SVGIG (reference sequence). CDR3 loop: CAWSGEGLEETQYF. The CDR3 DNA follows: TGTGCCTGGAGTGGGGAGGGACTAGAGGAGACCCAGTACTTC.

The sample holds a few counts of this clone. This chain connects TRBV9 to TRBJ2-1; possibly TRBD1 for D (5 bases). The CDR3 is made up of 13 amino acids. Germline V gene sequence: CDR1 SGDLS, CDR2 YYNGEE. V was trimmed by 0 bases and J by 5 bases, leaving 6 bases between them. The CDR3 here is CASSVVGHNEQFF. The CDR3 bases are TGTGCCAGCAGCGTAGTGGGGCACAATGAGCAGTTCTTC.

The CDR3 spells CASNPGASGLITDTQYF. The CDR3 nucleotides are TGCGCCAGCAACCCTGGGGCTAGCGGGTTAATCACAGATACGCAGTATTTT. The V and J genes are TRBV5-1 and TRBJ2-3, with 8 positions matching TRBD2. The CDR3 covers 17 residues. With 6 bases clipped from V and 2 bases from J, the junction kept 14 bases outside the gene matches. Germline values: CDR1 SGHRS, CDR2 YFSETQ.

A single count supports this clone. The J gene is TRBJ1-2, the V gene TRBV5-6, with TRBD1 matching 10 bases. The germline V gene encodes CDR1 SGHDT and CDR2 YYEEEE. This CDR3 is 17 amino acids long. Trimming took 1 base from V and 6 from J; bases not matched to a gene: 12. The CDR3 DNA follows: TGTGCCAGCAGCTTGCCATCCGAAACCGGGACAGGGGATGGCTACACCTTC. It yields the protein CASSLPSETGTGDGYTF. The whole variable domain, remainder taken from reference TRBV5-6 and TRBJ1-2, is DAGVTQSPTHLIKTRGQQVTLRCSPKSGHDTVSWYQQALGQGPQFIFQYYEEEERQRGNFPDRFSGHQFPNYSSELNVNALLLGDSALYLCASSLPSETGTGDGYTFGSGTRLTVV.

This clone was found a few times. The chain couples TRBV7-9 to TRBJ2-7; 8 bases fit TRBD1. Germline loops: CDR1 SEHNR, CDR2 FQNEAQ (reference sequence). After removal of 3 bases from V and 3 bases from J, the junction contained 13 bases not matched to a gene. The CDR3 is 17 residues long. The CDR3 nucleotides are TGTGCCAGCAGCTTCGAGAATTCAGGGGGCGTAGACTACGAGCAGTACTTC. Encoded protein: CASSFENSGGVDYEQYF. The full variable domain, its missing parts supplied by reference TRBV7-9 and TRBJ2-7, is DTGVSQNPRHKITKRGQNVTFRCDPISEHNRLYWYRQTLGQGPEFLTYFQNEAQLEKSRLLSDRFSAERPKGSFSTLEIQRTEQGDSAMYLCASSFENSGGVDYEQYFGPGTRLTVT.

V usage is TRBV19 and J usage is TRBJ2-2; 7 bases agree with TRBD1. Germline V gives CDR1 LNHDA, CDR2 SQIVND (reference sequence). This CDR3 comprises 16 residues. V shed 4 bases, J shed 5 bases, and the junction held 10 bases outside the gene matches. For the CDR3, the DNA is TGTGCCAGTAGTACGACCGGGACAGAGATTACCGGGGAGCTGTTTTTT. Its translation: CASSTTGTEITGELFF.

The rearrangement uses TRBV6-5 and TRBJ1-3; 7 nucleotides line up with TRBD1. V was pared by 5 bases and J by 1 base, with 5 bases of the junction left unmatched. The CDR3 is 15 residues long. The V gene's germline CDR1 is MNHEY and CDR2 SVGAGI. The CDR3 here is CASSQTGASGNTIYF. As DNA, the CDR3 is TGTGCCAGCAGTCAAACAGGGGCGTCTGGAAACACCATATATTTT.

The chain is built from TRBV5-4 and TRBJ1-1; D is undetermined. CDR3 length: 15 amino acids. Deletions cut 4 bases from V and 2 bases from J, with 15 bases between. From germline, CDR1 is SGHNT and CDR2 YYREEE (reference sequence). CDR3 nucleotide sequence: TGTGCCAGCAGCCCAAAGACACCCGGAAACACTGAAGCTTTCTTT. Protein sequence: CASSPKTPGNTEAFF.